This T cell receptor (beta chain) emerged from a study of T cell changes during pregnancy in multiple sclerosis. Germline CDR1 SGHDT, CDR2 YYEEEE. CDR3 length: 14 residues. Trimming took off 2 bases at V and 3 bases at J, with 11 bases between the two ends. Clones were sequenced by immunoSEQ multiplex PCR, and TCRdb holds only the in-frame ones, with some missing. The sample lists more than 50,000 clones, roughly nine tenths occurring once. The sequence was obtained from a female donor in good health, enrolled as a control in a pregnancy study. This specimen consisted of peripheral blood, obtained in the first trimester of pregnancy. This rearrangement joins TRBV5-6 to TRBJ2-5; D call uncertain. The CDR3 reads CASSFSWQEETQYF. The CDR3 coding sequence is TGTGCCAGCAGCTTTTCGTGGCAAGAAGAGACCCAGTACTTC.